This TCR beta chain was captured in a study of PD-1 blockade in classical Hodgkin lymphoma. As to time point: cycle 4 day 1 (C4D1), after less than 7 weeks of nivolumab. Every patient experienced relapse after autologous stem cell transplantation, and brentuximab vedotin exposure varied. Study-wide findings and caveats: Complete responders' baseline diversity resembled that of newly diagnosed patients.

With regard to this clone: Its antigen is not known.

Trimming removed 5 bases from V and 5 bases from J, with 9 bases in between. The CDR3 length is 13 residues. Germline assignment: CDR1 SNHLY and CDR2 FYNNEI. Profiling relied on immunoSEQ multiplex PCR, and the TCRdb table lists in-frame clones only, not all of them. This table holds just under 65,000 clones, about 90% found once. This TCR was sampled from a human donor with classical Hodgkin lymphoma. The sequencing here drew on peripheral blood mononuclear cells (PBMCs), taken before the fourth cycle of nivolumab. The chain employs TRBV2 and TRBJ1-4; D is uncertain. Here the CDR3 reads CASSYSQNEKLFF. In nucleotides, the CDR3 is TGTGCCAGCAGTTATAGTCAGAATGAAAAACTGTTTTTT.